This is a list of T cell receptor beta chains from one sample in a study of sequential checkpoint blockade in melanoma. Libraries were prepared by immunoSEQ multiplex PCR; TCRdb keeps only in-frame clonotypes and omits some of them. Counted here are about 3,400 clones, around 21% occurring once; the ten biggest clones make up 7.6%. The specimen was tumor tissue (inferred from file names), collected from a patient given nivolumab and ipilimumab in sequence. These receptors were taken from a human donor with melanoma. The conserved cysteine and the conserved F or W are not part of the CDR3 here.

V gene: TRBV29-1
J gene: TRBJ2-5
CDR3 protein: SVVPAGGGKTQY

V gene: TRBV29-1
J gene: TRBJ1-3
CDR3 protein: SVDAGGGGNTIY

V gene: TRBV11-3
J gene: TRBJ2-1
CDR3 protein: ASSSPTQRTNEQF

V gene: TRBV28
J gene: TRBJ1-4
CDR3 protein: ASRGGASEKLF

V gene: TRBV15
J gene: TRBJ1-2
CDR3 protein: ATSRERTGGYGYT

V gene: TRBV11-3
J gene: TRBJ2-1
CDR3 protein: ASSLDLAGDRSNEQF

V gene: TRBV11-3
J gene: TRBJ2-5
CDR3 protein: ASSKGLAGGWETQY

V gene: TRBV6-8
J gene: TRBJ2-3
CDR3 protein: ASSYTSGGADTQY

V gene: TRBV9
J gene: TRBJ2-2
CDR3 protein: ASGPPGGNTGELF

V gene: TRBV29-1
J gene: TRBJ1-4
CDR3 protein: SVMEPGQGINEKLF

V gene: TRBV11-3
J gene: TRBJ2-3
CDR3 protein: ASSLDRLAGDTDTQY

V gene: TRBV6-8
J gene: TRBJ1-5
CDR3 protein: ASSGPGGNQPQH

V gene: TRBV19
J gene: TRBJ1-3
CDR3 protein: ASSNLDRAGNTIY

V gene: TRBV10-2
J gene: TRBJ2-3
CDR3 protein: ASKGVGTDTQY

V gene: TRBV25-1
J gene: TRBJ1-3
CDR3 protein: ASSGGIISGNTIY

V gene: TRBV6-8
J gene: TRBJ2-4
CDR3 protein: ASSLTGRNIQY

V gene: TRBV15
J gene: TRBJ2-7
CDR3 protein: ATSRDPGPTYEQY

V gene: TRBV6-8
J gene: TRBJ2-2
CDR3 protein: ASRTPGTNTGELF

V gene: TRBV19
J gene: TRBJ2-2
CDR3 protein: ASSIGQGNTGELF

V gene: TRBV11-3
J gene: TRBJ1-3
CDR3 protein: ASSPGHSGNTIY

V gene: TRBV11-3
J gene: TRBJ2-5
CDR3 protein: ASSLGSGTGKETQY

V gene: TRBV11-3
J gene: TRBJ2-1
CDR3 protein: ASSLGSGGPTQF

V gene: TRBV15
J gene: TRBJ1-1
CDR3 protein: ATSRGRRGNTEAF

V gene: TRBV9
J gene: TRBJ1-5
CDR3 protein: ASRRGDGVQPQH

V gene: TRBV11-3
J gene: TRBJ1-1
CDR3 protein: ASSLYLSPGQLGAF

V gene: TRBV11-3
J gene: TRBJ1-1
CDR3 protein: ASSLVRDRSTEAF

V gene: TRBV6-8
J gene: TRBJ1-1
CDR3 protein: ASSYSKPRNTEAF

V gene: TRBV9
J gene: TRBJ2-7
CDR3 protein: ASSVDPPKSLQY

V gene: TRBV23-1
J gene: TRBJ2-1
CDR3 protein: ASSQDPGAGAHNEQF

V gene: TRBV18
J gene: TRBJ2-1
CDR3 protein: ASSPTTSAIEQF

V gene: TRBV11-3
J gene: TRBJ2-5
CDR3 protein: ASSLGQPKETQY

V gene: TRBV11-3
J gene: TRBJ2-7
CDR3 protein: ASSKGLAGASYEQY

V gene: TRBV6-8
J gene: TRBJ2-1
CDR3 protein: ASSRTGLIGNEQF

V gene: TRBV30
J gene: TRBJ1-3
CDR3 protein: AWKMAGNTIY

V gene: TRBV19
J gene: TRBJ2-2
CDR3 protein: ASKIRDRARTGELF